These T cell receptor beta chains were read from a single sample in a study of read filtering for tumor transcriptome and immune sequencing. MiXCR, applied by TCRdb to the reads, yields one record per CDR3 protein. The sample lists about 9,200 distinct CDR3 sequences, more than 15% occurring once. The sequencing sample was made of a population of CD138-negative cells sorted from bone marrow. The source is a donor older than 35 with multiple myeloma. The conserved cysteine and the conserved F or W are not part of the CDR3 here. Each record gives: J gene, V gene, CDR3 protein.

J gene: TRBJ2-1; V gene: TRBV20-1; CDR3 protein: RARGLAGYDEQF
J gene: TRBJ2-2; V gene: TRBV7-9; CDR3 protein: ASSPNKNTGELF
J gene: TRBJ2-3; V gene: TRBV28; CDR3 protein: ASSLWTSGGTDTQY
J gene: TRBJ2-1; V gene: TRBV7-2; CDR3 protein: ASSFDIAGGDEQF
J gene: TRBJ2-7; V gene: TRBV27; CDR3 protein: ASSLGAGAGSHEQY
J gene: TRBJ2-7; V gene: TRBV20-1; CDR3 protein: SASPTSGSSEQY
J gene: TRBJ2-5; V gene: TRBV20-1; CDR3 protein: SASGPPRRETQY
J gene: TRBJ2-7; V gene: TRBV28; CDR3 protein: ASSSAGLYEQY
J gene: TRBJ2-7; V gene: TRBV12-3/TRBV12-4; CDR3 protein: ASSSGGEQY
J gene: TRBJ2-1; V gene: TRBV4-1; CDR3 protein: ASGQRGSGNEQL
J gene: TRBJ1-6; V gene: TRBV4-2; CDR3 protein: ASSQASSSYNSPLH
J gene: TRBJ2-3; V gene: TRBV7-9; CDR3 protein: ASSAGQFRTDTQY
J gene: TRBJ2-1; V gene: TRBV5-1; CDR3 protein: ASSFETHNEQF
J gene: TRBJ1-1; V gene: TRBV7-9; CDR3 protein: ASSSGQHTEAF
J gene: TRBJ2-1; V gene: TRBV24-1; CDR3 protein: AASDPQRYGQF